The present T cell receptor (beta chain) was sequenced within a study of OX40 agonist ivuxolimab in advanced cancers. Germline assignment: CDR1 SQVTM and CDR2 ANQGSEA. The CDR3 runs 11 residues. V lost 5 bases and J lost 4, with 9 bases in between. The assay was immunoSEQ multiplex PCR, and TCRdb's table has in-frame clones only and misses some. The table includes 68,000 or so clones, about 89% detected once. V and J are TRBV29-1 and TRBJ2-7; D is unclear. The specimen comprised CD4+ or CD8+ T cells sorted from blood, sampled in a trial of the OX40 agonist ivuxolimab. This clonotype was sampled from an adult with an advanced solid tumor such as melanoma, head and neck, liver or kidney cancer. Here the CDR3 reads CSVSGLYEQYF. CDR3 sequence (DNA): TGCAGCGTTAGTGGATTGTACGAGCAGTACTTC.